Below are 18 T cell receptor beta chains sequenced from a single sample in a study of blood T cells in healthy people across ages (dated by TCRdb to about 2015). The method was 5' RACE. The run used an Illumina HiSeq 2500. A second 7 to 11 cycle PCR used a sample-barcoded 5' primer and a J-beta primer mix. In TCRdb, the public reads were trimmed at Q25 with fastp and aligned with MiXCR, with productive beta chains retained. Rows with one shared CDR3 protein collapse into an entry with the most common genes and DNA. A total of about 1,400,000 distinct CDR3 sequences appear in this sample, roughly 64% of them only once. Over 5.5% of the sample rests with the top ten. The material sequenced was blood. All receptors derive from a man aged 18 to 30 in good health.

The chain links TRBV6-5 to TRBJ2-7; no firm D call. V was trimmed by 2 bases and J by 5 bases, leaving 16 bases between them. CDR3 length: 15 amino acids. The germline gives CDR1 MNHEY, CDR2 SVGAGI. CDR3 sequence reads: CASSYAVYQTHEQYF. In DNA, the CDR3 is TGTGCCAGCAGTTACGCGGTCTACCAAACCCACGAGCAGTACTTC.

The chain is built from TRBV9 and TRBJ2-5; D gene uncertain. Trimming cost V 0 bases and J 2 bases, with 8 bases left between them. The CDR3 runs to 14 residues. Germline CDR1 SGDLS, CDR2 YYNGEE. The CDR3 here is CASSVDTAQETQYF. As DNA, the CDR3 is TGTGCCAGCAGCGTAGACACAGCTCAAGAGACCCAGTACTTC.

J is TRBJ1-2 and V is TRBV9, with D perhaps TRBD1 (6 bases). CDR3 length equals 15 residues. V lost 1 base and J 6 bases, leaving 16 bases between the germline ends. Germline lookup yields CDR1 SGDLS and CDR2 YYNGEE. DNA for the CDR3: TGTGCCAGCAGCGTACCCACAGGGTATGACGATGGCTACACCTTC. Amino acid sequence: CASSVPTGYDDGYTF.

The chain joins TRBV10-3 to TRBJ2-7; 10 bases map to TRBD1. The CDR3 runs to 15 residues. The trim removed 3 bases at V and 3 bases at J, leaving 5 bases unmatched. The V gene's germline CDR1 is ENHRY and CDR2 SYGVKD. The CDR3 nucleotides read TGTGCCATCAGTGAACCCGGGACAGGGGACTACGAGCAGTACTTC. The encoded protein is CAISEPGTGDYEQYF.

This clonotype has a handful of counts. The rearrangement joins TRBV6-6 to TRBJ1-5; 8 positions match TRBD1. Trimming at V came to 6 bases and at J to 7 bases, leaving 8 bases not matched to a gene. CDR3 length equals 14 residues. The germline CDR1 and CDR2 sequences are MNHNY and SVGAGI (reference sequence). The CDR3 DNA reads as TGTGCCAGCAGACCGACAGGGGATCAACAGCCCCAGCATTTT. Protein product: CASRPTGDQQPQHF.

This clonotype came up a few times. An end of the junction differs from the germline gene, which may be a read error. The chain is built from TRBV7-9 and TRBJ1-1, with D unclear. The V gene's germline CDR1 is SEHNR and CDR2 FQNEAQ (reference sequence). The CDR3 is 14 amino acids. This chain's CDR3 is CASSPAGWDTEAFF. DNA for the CDR3: TGTGCTAGCAGCCCCGCGGGTTGGGACACTGAAGCTTTCTTT.

V and J are TRBV9 and TRBJ2-5; possibly TRBD1 for D (6 bases). The CDR3 is 15 amino acids. V was shortened by 0 bases and J by 5 bases, with 14 bases between the two germline ends. The V gene's germline CDR1 is SGDLS and CDR2 YYNGEE. This CDR3 reads CASSVEGPRGETQYF. The CDR3 nucleotides are TGTGCCAGCAGCGTAGAGGGGCCAAGGGGGGAGACCCAGTACTTC.

The chain has TRBV7-9 and TRBJ2-2; 8 bases match TRBD2. The CDR3 is made up of 17 amino acids. After removal of 7 bases from V and 2 bases from J, the junction contained 12 bases not matched to a gene. Per the germline V gene, CDR1 is SEHNR and CDR2 is FQNEAQ (reference sequence). CDR3 sequence reads: CASILPTSGGNTGELFF. The CDR3 DNA reads as TGTGCCAGCATTCTCCCTACTAGCGGAGGAAACACCGGGGAGCTGTTTTTT.

J is TRBJ1-4 and V is TRBV3-1; 7 bases are shared with TRBD1. The germline CDR1 and CDR2 sequences are LGHDT and YNNKEL (reference sequence). The CDR3 sequence is 13 residues long. V gave up 1 base and J gave up 13 bases; unmatched junction bases: 6. The CDR3 nucleotides read TGTGCCAGCAGCCAAGCCGCCTCAGGGGGACTGTTTTTT. This gives the protein CASSQAASGGLFF.

V and J are TRBV3-1 and TRBJ2-1; the D is unclear. Germline V lookup: CDR1 LGHDT, CDR2 YNNKEL (reference sequence). The V gene lost 3 bases and the J gene lost 6 bases, with 9 bases spanning the gap. This CDR3 is 13 amino acids long. In DNA form, the CDR3 reads TGTGCCAGCAGCCACCGAAACTCCAATGAGCAGTTCTTC. It encodes CASSHRNSNEQFF.

The chain recombines TRBV7-6 with TRBJ2-3, with TRBD2 matching 11 bases. The V gene end was trimmed by 2 bases and the J gene end by 4 bases; junction bases not matched to a gene: 5. CDR1 SGHVS and CDR2 FNYEAQ come from the germline V gene. This CDR3 contains 16 residues. The CDR3 is CASSLLAGGISDTQYF. CDR3 DNA sequence: TGTGCCAGCAGCTTATTAGCGGGAGGGATTTCAGATACGCAGTATTTT.

This clonotype has only a few counts. The J gene is TRBJ2-7, the V gene TRBV2; D call uncertain. The ends were cut back, 7 bases at V and 0 bases at J, with 10 bases in the middle. Per germline, CDR1 SNHLY and CDR2 FYNNEI. The CDR3 spans 13 residues. CDR3 loop: CASIGRSSYEQYF. Written as DNA, the CDR3 is TGTGCCAGCATTGGACGATCCTCCTACGAGCAGTACTTC.

This chain links TRBV7-2 with TRBJ1-5; maybe TRBD1 (5 bases). Trimming took 5 bases from V and 0 from J, leaving 17 bases between them. Germline V gene data show CDR1 as SGHTA and CDR2 as FQGNSA. This CDR3 contains 17 residues. Here the CDR3 reads CASSHLGGGDSNQPQHF. The CDR3 DNA follows: TGTGCCAGCAGCCACCTAGGCGGAGGGGATAGCAATCAGCCCCAGCATTTT.

This clonotype was found a few times. V gene TRBV29-1 combines with J gene TRBJ2-5, with 7 bases lining up with TRBD2. V gave up 4 bases and J gave up 5 bases; unmatched junction bases: 7. This CDR3 has 13 amino acids. Germline V gene data show CDR1 as SQVTM and CDR2 as ANQGSEA. CDR3 loop: CSVVSGEGETQYF. DNA for the CDR3: TGCAGCGTTGTAAGCGGGGAGGGGGAGACCCAGTACTTC.

The gene calls are TRBV5-4 and TRBJ2-7; D unresolved. Trimming left V 5 bases short and J 3 bases short, with 12 bases between. CDR3 length: 13 amino acids. The germline V gene has CDR1 SGHNT and CDR2 YYREEE (reference sequence). The CDR3 DNA is TGTGCCAGCAGTAAGGAGTACGTCTACGAGCAGTACTTC. Residues: CASSKEYVYEQYF.

The genes are TRBV20-1 and TRBJ2-3; maybe TRBD1 (5 bases). CDR3 size: 15 residues. V was clipped by 6 bases and J by 0 bases, with 16 bases between them. Germline CDR1 and CDR2: DFQATT and SNEGSKA (reference sequence). The CDR3 nucleotides are TGCAGTGCCGGAAATCGACAGACTAGCACAGATACGCAGTATTTT. This encodes CSAGNRQTSTDTQYF.

V and J are TRBV12-3 or TRBV12-4 and TRBJ1-2, with TRBD1 matching 7 bases. With 5 bases clipped from V and 2 bases from J, the junction kept 8 bases outside the gene matches. CDR3 length: 15 amino acids. DNA of the CDR3: TGTGCCAGCAGTCCGGGACAGTCCATAAACTATGGCTACACCTTC. Protein: CASSPGQSINYGYTF.

The gene calls are TRBV7-9 and TRBJ2-3, with D unclear. This CDR3 has 13 residues. V lost 5 bases and J 6 bases, leaving 12 bases between the germline ends. The germline CDR1 and CDR2 sequences are SEHNR and FQNEAQ (reference sequence). The CDR3 loop reads CASSSALQDTQYF. The DNA for the CDR3 is TGTGCCAGCAGCAGTGCGTTGCAGGATACGCAGTATTTT.